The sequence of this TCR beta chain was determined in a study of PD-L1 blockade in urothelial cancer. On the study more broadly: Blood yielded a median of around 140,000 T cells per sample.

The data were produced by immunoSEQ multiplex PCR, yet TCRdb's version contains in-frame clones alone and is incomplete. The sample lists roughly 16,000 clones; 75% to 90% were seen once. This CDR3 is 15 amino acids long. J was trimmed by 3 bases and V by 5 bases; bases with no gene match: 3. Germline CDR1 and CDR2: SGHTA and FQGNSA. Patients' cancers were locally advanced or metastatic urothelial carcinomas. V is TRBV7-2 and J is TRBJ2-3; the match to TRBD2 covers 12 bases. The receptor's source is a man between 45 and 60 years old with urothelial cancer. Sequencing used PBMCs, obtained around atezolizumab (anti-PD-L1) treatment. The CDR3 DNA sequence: TGTGCCAGCAGCCTTACTAGCGGGAGGACAGATACGCAGTATTTT. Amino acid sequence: CASSLTSGRTDTQYF.